Listed below are T cell receptor beta chains from one sample, sequenced in a study of blood T cell repertoires in COVID-19. Measured with immunoSEQ multiplex PCR; TCRdb has only the in-frame clones, and not every one. The sample lists 300,000 to 450,000 clones, about 90% seen once, with roughly 2% in the top ten. Sequencing was done on a sample of PBMCs or T cells enriched from blood (not recorded which). These receptors all stem from a man aged 40-49 years in a cohort exposed to, infected with or recovered from COVID-19 (not recorded which). Both conserved end residues are trimmed from each CDR3. Fields, in order: J gene, V gene, CDR3 protein.

>TRBJ2-7|TRBV3-1/TRBV3-2
ASSHPWGEGLSEQY
>TRBJ2-2|TRBV11-1
ASSLVAASGELF
>TRBJ2-2|TRBV9
ASSVRSVSTGELF
>TRBJ2-7|TRBV19
ASSIDAGYEQY
>TRBJ2-7|TRBV7-9
ASSRGPTVSHEQY
>TRBJ2-7|TRBV5-8
ASSSTTRTGSYEQY
>TRBJ1-6|TRBV5-1
ASSLGQIQSPLH
>TRBJ1-6|TRBV6-5
ASRPPGQYNSPLH
>TRBJ2-2|TRBV6-6
ASSHRSHGELF
>TRBJ1-5|TRBV5-5
ASSLTGGYSNQPQH
>TRBJ1-2|TRBV9
ASSGRPGQLSGT
>TRBJ2-1|TRBV3-1/TRBV3-2
ASSQGGQGQF
>TRBJ2-7|TRBV27
ASSLRAGPYEQY
>TRBJ1-6|TRBV11-2
ASSWRQGGNSPLH
>TRBJ2-2|TRBV2
ASTDRTANTGELF
>TRBJ2-2|TRBV2
ASSPGALAGDAGELF
>TRBJ2-2|TRBV2
ASSVWQGITGELF
>TRBJ1-4|TRBV7-2
ASSHGTGKEKLF
>TRBJ1-5|TRBV6-5
ASRATGAGNQPQH
>TRBJ1-1|TRBV15
ATSRAGGGNTEAF
>TRBJ2-2|TRBV7-6
ASGAAANTGELF
>TRBJ2-5|TRBV7-8
ASSLFGGRETQY
>TRBJ1-3|TRBV2
ASSEGGGRSGNTIY
>TRBJ2-7|TRBV4-1
ASSHDATSGREQY
>TRBJ2-2|TRBV24-1
ATSDPDKNTGELF
>TRBJ2-4|TRBV19
ASSTDRGREYIQY
>TRBJ2-1|TRBV27
ASRPVRASSYNEQF
>TRBJ1-1|TRBV4-2
ASSQDADRNTEAF
>TRBJ2-3|TRBV5-1
ASSMPLETDTQY
>TRBJ1-1|TRBV6-5
ASSYSAGVNTEAF
>TRBJ1-1|TRBV15
ATSGRNTEAF
>TRBJ2-5|TRBV5-4
ASSLTSTGRRETQY
>TRBJ2-6|TRBV5-4
ASSQTGGNVLT
>TRBJ1-5|TRBV28
ASRGQTDQPQH
>TRBJ1-2|TRBV28
ASSPIQFYGYT
>TRBJ1-4|TRBV28
ASSSGQVGNEKLF
>TRBJ2-7|TRBV9
ASSVAPGGSYEQY
>TRBJ2-3|TRBV6-1
ASSALTSGSADTQY
>TRBJ2-1|TRBV2
ASSEFVAGLYNEQF
>TRBJ1-2|TRBV5-1
ASSLRQGYGYT
>TRBJ2-2|TRBV19
ASSRLGTSTGGTGELF
>TRBJ2-1|TRBV2
ASSVNQGHEQF
>TRBJ1-3|TRBV11-2
ASSIGGVSGNTIY
>TRBJ1-1|TRBV7-9
ASSPRGDRSNTEAF
>TRBJ2-2|TRBV5-1
ASSPTGGAPGELF
>TRBJ1-1|TRBV5-6
ASSRRETNTEAF
>TRBJ1-5|TRBV28
ASRTGSNQPQH
>TRBJ2-1|TRBV7-9
ASRSPGLAYNEQF
>TRBJ2-5|TRBV4-2
ASSQEPLAGGIHQETQY
>TRBJ1-2|TRBV3-1/TRBV3-2
ASSQVGTGNYGYT
>TRBJ2-5|TRBV4-2
ASSQGTSGKETQY
>TRBJ1-1|TRBV7-9
ASSLAGRGAAGEAF
>TRBJ1-2|TRBV11-2
ASSAVGGEYGYT
>TRBJ2-3|TRBV5-1
ASSLEGGRTDTQY
>TRBJ1-1|TRBV18
ASSLSQRDRNTEAF
>TRBJ2-1|TRBV2
ASSEGGGNEQF
>TRBJ1-4|TRBV19
ASSIGNNEKLF
>TRBJ2-1|TRBV3-1/TRBV3-2
ASSLTGRNEQF
>TRBJ2-2|TRBV11-2
ASSFPVGTSAYGELF